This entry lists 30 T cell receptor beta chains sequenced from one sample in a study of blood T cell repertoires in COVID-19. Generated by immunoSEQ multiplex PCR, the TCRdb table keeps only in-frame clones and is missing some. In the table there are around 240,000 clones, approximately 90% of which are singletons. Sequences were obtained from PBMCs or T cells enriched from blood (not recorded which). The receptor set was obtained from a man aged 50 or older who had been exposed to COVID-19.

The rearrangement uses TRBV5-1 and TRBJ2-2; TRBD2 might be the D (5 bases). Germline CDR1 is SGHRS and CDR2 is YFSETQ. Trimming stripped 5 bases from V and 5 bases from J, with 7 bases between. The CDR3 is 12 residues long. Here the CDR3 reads CASREGTGELFF. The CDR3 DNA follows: TGCGCCAGCAGAGAGGGAACCGGGGAGCTGTTTTTT.

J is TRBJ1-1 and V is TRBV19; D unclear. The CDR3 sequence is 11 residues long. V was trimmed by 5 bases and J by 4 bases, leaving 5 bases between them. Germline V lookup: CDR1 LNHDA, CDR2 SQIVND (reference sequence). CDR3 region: CASSGVTEAFF. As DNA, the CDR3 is TGTGCCAGTAGTGGAGTCACTGAAGCTTTCTTT.

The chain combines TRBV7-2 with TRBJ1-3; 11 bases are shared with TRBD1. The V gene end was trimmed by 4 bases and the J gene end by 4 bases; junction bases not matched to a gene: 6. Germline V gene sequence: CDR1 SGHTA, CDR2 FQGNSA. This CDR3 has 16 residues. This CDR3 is CASSWFGTGGGNTIYF. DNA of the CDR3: TGTGCCAGCAGCTGGTTTGGGACAGGGGGAGGAAACACCATATATTTT. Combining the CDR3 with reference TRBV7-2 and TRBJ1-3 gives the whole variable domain GAGVSQSPSNKVTEKGKDVELRCDPISGHTALYWYRQSLGQGLEFLIYFQGNSAPDKSGLPSDRFSAERTGGSVSTLTIQRTQQEDSAVYLCASSWFGTGGGNTIYFGEGSWLTVV.

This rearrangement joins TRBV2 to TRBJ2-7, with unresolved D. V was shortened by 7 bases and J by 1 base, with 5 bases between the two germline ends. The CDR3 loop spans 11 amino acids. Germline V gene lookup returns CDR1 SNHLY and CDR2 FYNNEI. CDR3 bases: TGTGCCAGCAAGGAGTCCTACGAGCAGTACGTC. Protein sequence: CASKESYEQYV.

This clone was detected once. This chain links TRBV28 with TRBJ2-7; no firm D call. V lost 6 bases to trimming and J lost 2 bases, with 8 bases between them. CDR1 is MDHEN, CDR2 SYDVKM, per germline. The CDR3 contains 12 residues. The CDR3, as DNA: TGTGCCAGCAGGAGGCAGCCCTACGAGCAGTACTTC. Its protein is CASRRQPYEQYF.

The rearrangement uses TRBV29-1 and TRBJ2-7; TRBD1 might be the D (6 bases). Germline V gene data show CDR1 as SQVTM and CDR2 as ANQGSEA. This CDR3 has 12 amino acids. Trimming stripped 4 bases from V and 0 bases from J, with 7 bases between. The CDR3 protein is CSVVDSSYEQYF. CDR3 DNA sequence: TGCAGCGTTGTGGACAGCTCCTACGAGCAGTACTTC.

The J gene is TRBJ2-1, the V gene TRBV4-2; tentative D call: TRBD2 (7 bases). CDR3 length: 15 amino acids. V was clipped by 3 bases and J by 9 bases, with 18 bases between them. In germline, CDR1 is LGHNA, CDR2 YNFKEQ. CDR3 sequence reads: CASSQGALARSEQFF. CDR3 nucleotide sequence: TGTGCCAGCAGCCAGGGGGCACTAGCGAGGTCTGAGCAGTTCTTC.

The CDR3 reads CASSFQGAHQPQHF. The CDR3 coding sequence is TGTGCCAGCAGCTTTCAGGGGGCGCATCAGCCCCAGCATTTT. V is TRBV7-2 and J is TRBJ1-5; 8 bases align to TRBD1. Germline V gene lookup returns CDR1 SGHTA and CDR2 FQGNSA. V trimming: 3 bases; J trimming: 5 bases; junction bases outside the gene matches: 3. The CDR3 length is 14 residues.

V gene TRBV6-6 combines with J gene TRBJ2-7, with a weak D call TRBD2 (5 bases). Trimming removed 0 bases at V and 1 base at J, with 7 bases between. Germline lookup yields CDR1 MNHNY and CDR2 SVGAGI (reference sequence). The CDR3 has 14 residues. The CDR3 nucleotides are TGTGCCAGCAGTTACTCTAGCGAATCCTACGAGCAGTACTTC. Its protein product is CASSYSSESYEQYF.

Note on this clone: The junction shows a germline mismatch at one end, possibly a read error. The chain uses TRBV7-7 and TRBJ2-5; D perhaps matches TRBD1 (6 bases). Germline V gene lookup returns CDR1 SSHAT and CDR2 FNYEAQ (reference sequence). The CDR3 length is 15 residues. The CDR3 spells CASSLAPRGQETQYF. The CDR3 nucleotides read TGTGCTAGCAGCTTAGCCCCCAGGGGCCAAGAGACCCAGTACTTC.

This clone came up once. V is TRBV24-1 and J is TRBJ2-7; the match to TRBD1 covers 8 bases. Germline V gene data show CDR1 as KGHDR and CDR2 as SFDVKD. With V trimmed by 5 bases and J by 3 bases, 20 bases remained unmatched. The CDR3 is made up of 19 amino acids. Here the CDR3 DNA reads TGTGCCACCAGTGTGGATGGACAGGGCTTTCTTAAAGGGGACTACGAGCAGTACGTC. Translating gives CATSVDGQGFLKGDYEQYV.

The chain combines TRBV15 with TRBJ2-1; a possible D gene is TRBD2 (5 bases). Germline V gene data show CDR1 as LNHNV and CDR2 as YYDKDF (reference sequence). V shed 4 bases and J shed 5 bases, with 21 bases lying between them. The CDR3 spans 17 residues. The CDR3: CATSNKRYGVTHNEQFF. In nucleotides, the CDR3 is TGTGCCACCAGCAATAAGAGATACGGGGTCACACACAATGAGCAGTTCTTC.

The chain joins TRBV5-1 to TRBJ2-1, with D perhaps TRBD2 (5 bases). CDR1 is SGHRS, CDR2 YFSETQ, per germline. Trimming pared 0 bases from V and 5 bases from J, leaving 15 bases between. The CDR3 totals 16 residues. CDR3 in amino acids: CASSLGTRMFHNEQFF. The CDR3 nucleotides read TGCGCCAGCAGCTTGGGGACTCGCATGTTCCACAATGAGCAGTTCTTC.

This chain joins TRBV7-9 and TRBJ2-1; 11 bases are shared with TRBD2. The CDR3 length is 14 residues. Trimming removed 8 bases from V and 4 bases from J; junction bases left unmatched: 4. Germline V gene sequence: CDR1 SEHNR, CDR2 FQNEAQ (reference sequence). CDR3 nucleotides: TGTGCCAGCGGGGGACTAGCGGCATACAATGAGCAGTTCTTC. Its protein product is CASGGLAAYNEQFF.

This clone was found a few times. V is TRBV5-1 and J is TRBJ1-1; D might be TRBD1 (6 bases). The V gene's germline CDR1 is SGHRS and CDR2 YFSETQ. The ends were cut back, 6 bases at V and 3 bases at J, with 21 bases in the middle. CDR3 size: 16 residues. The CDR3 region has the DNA TGCGCCAGCAATCTTGGGCCGCGGGGGCAGGACACTGAAGCTTTCTTT. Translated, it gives CASNLGPRGQDTEAFF.

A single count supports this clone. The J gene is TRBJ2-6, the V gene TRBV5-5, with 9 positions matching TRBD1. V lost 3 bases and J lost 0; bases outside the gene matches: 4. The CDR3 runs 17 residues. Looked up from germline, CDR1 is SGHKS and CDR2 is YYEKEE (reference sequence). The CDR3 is CASSSGTGSSGANVLTF. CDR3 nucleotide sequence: TGTGCCAGCAGCTCAGGGACAGGGAGCTCTGGGGCCAACGTCCTGACTTTC.

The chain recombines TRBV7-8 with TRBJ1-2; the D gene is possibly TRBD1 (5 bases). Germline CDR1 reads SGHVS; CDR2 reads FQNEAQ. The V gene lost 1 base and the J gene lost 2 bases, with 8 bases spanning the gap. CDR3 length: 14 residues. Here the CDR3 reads CASSLDHRNYGYTF. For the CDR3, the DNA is TGTGCCAGCAGCTTAGATCACAGGAACTATGGCTACACCTTC.

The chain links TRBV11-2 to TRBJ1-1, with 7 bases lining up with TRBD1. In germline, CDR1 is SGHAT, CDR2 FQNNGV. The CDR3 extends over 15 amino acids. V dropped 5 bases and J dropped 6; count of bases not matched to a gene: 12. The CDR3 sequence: CASSDQDRRNSEAFF. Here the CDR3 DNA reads TGTGCCAGCAGCGACCAGGACAGGCGGAATTCTGAAGCTTTCTTT. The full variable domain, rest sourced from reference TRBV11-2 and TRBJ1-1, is EAGVAQSPRYKIIEKRQSVAFWCNPISGHATLYWYQQILGQGPKLLIQFQNNGVVDDSQLPKDRFSAERLKGVDSTLKIQPAKLEDSAVYLCASSDQDRRNSEAFFGQGTRLTVV.

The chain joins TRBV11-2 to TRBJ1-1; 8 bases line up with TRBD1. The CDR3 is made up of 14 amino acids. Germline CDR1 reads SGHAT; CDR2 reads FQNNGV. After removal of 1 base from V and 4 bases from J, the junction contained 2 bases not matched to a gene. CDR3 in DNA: TGTGCCAGCAGCTTAGTTACAGGGGGCACTGAAGCTTTCTTT. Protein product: CASSLVTGGTEAFF.

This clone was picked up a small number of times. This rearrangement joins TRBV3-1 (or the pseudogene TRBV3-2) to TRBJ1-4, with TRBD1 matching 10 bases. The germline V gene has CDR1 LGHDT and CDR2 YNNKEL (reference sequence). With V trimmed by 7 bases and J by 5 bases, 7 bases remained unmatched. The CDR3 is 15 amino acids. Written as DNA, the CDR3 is TGTGCCAGCACCCTCCGGACAGGGGGGAATGAAAAACTGTTTTTT. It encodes CASTLRTGGNEKLFF.

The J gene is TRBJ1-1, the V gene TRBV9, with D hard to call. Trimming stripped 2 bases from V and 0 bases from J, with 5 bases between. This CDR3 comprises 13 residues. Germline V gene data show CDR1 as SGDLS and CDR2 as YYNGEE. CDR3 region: CASSVSMNTEAFF. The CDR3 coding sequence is TGTGCCAGCAGCGTGAGCATGAACACTGAAGCTTTCTTT.

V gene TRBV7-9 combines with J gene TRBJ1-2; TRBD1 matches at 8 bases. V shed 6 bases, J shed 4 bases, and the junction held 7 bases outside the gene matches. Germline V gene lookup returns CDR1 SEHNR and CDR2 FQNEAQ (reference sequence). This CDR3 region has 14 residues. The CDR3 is CASSIGQGAYGYTF. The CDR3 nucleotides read TGTGCCAGCAGTATAGGACAGGGAGCCTATGGCTACACCTTC.

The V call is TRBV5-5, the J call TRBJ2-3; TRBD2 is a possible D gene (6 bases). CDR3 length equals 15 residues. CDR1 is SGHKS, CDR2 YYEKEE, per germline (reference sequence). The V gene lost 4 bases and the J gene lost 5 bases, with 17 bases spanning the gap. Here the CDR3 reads CASSQLRDGGDTQYF. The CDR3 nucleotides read TGTGCCAGCAGCCAACTACGGGACGGGGGAGATACGCAGTATTTT.

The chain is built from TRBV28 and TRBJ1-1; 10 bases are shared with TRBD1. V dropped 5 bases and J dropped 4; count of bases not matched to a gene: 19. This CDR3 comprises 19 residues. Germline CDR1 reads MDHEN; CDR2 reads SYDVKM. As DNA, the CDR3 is TGTGCCAGCAGTCCCTCCACCCGACAGGGGGCATCGAGGGGCACTGAAGCTTTCTTT. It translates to CASSPSTRQGASRGTEAFF.

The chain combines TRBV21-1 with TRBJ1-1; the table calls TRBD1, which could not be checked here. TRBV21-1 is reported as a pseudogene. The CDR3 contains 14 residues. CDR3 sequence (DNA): TGTGCCAGTGCAGGCCCGATCTTTAACACTGAAGCTTTCTTT. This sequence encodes CASAGPIFNTEAFF.

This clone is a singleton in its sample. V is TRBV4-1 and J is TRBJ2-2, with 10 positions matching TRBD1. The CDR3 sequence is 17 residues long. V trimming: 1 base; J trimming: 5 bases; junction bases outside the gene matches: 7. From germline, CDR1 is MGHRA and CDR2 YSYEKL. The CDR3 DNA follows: TGCGCCAGCAGCCAAGTCTTGCGGGGACAGGGGACCGGGGAGCTGTTTTTT. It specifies CASSQVLRGQGTGELFF.

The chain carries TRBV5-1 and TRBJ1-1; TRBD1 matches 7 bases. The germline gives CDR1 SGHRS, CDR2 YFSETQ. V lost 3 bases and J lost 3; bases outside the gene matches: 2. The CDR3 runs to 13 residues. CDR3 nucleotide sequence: TGCGCCAGCAGCTCAACAGGGGACACTGAAGCTTTCTTT. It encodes CASSSTGDTEAFF. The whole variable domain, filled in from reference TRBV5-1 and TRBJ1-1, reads KAGVTQTPRYLIKTRGQQVTLSCSPISGHRSVSWYQQTPGQGLQFLFEYFSETQRNKGNFPGRFSGRQFSNSRSEMNVSTLELGDSALYLCASSSTGDTEAFFGQGTRLTVV.

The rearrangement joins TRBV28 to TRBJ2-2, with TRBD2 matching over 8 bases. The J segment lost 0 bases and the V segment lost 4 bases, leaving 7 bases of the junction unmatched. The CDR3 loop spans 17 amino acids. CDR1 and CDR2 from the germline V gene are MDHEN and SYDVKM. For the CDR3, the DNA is TGTGCCAGCAGTTGGGCCGGGGGGGTACCGAACACCGGGGAGCTGTTTTTT. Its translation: CASSWAGGVPNTGELFF.

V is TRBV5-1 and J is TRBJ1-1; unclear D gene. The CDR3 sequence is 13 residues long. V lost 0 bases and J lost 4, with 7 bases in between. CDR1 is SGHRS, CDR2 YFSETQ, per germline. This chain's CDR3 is CASSLGGVTEAFF. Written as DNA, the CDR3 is TGCGCCAGCAGCTTGGGGGGAGTCACTGAAGCTTTCTTT.

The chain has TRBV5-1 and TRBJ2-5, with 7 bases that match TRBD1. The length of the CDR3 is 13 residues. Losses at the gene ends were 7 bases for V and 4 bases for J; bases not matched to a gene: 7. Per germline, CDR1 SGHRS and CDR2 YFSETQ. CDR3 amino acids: CASYEQGTETQYF. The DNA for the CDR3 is TGCGCCAGCTACGAACAGGGGACAGAGACCCAGTACTTC. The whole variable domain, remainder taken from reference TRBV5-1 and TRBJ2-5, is KAGVTQTPRYLIKTRGQQVTLSCSPISGHRSVSWYQQTPGQGLQFLFEYFSETQRNKGNFPGRFSGRQFSNSRSEMNVSTLELGDSALYLCASYEQGTETQYFGPGTRLLVL.